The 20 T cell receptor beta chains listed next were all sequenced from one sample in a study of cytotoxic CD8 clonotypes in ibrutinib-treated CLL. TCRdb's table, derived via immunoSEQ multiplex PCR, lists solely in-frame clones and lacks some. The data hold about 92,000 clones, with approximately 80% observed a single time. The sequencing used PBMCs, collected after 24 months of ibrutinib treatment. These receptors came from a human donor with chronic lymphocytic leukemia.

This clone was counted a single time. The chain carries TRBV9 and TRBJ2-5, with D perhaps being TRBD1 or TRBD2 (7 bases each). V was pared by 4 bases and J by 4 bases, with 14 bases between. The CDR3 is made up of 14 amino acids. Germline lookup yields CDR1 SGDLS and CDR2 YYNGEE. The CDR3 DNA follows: TGTGCCAGCAGCTCAGGGGGGGGGCTAGAGACCCAGTACTTC. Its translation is CASSSGGGLETQYF.

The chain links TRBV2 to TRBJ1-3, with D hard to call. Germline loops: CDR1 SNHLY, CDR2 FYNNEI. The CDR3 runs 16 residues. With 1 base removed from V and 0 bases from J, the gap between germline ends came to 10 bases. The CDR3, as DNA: TGTGCCAGCAGTGAAGTACCCCTGTCCTCTGGAAACACCATATATTTT. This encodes CASSEVPLSSGNTIYF.

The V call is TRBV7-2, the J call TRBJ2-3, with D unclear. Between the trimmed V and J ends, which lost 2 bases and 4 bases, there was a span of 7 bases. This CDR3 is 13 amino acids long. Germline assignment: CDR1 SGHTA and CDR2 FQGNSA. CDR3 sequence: CASSLTRPDTQYF. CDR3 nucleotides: TGTGCCAGCAGCTTAACCCGACCAGATACGCAGTATTTT. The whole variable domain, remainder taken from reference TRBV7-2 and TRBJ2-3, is GAGVSQSPSNKVTEKGKDVELRCDPISGHTALYWYRQSLGQGLEFLIYFQGNSAPDKSGLPSDRFSAERTGGSVSTLTIQRTQQEDSAVYLCASSLTRPDTQYFGPGTRLTVL.

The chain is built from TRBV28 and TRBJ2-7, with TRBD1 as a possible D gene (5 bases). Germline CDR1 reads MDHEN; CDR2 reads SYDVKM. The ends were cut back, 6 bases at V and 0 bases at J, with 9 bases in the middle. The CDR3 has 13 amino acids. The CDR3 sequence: CASSSGSSYEQYF. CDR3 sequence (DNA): TGTGCCAGCAGCTCAGGGTCCTCCTACGAGCAGTACTTC. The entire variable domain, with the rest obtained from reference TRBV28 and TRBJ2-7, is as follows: DVKVTQSSRYLVKRTGEKVFLECVQDMDHENMFWYRQDPGLGLRLIYFSYDVKMKEKGDIPEGYSVSREKKERFSLILESASTNQTSMYLCASSSGSSYEQYFGPGTRLTVT.

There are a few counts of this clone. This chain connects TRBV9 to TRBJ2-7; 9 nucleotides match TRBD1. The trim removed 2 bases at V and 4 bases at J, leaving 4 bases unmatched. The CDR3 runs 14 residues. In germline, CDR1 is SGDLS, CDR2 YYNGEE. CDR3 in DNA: TGTGCCAGCAGCGTCGGGGACAGGGTGTACGAGCAGTACTTC. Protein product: CASSVGDRVYEQYF.

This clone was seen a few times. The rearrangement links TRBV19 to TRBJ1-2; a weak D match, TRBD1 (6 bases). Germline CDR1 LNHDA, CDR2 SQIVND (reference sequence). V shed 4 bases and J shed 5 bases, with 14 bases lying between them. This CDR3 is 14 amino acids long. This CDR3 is CASSSRDNLYGYTF. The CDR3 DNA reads TGTGCCAGTAGTAGCCGGGACAACCTTTATGGCTACACCTTC.

CDR3 amino acids: CASRNPGQGSEQYF. CDR3 nucleotide sequence: TGTGCCAGCAGAAATCCGGGACAGGGGAGCGAGCAGTACTTC. V and J are TRBV25-1 and TRBJ2-7, with 10 bases identical to TRBD1. Germline values: CDR1 MGHDK, CDR2 SYGVNS. V shed 6 bases and J 6 bases; nucleotides not matched to a gene: 8. This CDR3 has 14 residues.

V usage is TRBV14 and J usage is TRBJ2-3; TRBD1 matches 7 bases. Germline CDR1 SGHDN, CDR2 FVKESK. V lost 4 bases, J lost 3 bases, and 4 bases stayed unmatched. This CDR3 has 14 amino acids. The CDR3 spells CASSPGQTTDTQYF. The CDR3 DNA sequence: TGTGCCAGCAGCCCGGGACAGACTACAGATACGCAGTATTTT.

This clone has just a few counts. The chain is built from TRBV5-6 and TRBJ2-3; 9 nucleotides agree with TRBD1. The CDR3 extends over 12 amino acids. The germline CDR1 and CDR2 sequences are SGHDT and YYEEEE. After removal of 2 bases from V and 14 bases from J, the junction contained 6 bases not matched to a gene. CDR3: CASSFGGQGSYF. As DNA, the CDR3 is TGTGCCAGCAGCTTCGGGGGACAGGGTTCGTATTTT.

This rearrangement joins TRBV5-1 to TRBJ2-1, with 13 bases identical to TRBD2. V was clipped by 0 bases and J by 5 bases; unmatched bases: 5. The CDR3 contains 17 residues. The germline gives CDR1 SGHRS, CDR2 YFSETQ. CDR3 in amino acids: CASSLGGTSGTHNEQFF. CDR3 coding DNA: TGCGCCAGCAGCTTGGGGGGGACTAGCGGGACCCACAATGAGCAGTTCTTC.

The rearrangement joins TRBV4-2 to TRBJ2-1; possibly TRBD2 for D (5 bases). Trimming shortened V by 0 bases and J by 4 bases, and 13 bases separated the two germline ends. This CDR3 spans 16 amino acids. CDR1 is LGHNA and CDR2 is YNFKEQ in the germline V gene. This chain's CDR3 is CASSQEIRGFYNEQFF. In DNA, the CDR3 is TGTGCCAGCAGCCAAGAGATCCGGGGATTTTACAATGAGCAGTTCTTC.

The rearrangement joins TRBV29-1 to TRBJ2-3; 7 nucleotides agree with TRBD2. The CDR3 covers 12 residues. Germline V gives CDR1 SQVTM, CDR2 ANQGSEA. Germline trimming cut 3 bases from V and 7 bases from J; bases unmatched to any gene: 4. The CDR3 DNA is TGCAGCGTTGAGGGAGGGCGGAATACGCAGTATTTT. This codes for CSVEGGRNTQYF.

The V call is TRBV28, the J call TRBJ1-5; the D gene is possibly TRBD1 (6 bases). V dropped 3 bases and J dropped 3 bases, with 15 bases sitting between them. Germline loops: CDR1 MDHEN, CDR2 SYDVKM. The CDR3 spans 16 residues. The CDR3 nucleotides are TGTGCCAGCAGTTTGGGTAGGACAGCCTTCAATCAGCCCCAGCATTTT. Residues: CASSLGRTAFNQPQHF.

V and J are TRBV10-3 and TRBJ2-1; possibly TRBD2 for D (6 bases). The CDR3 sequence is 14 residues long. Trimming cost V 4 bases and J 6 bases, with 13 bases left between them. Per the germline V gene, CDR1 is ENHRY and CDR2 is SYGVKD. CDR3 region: CAISGGTLGNEQFF. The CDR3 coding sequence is TGTGCCATCAGTGGCGGGACCCTAGGCAATGAGCAGTTCTTC.

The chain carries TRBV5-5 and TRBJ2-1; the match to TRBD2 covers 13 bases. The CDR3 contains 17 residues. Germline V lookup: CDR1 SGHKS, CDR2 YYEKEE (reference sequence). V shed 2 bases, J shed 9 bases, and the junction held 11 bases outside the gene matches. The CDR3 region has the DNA TGTGCCAGCAGCTTACCGGGACTAGCGGGAAGACGGGGTGAGCAGTTCTTC. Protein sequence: CASSLPGLAGRRGEQFF.

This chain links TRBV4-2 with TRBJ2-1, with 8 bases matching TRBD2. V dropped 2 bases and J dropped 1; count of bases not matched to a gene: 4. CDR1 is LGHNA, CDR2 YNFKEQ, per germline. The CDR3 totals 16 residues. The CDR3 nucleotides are TGTGCCAGCAGCCAATCCACTAGCGGATCCTACAATGAGCAGTTCTTC. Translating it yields CASSQSTSGSYNEQFF.

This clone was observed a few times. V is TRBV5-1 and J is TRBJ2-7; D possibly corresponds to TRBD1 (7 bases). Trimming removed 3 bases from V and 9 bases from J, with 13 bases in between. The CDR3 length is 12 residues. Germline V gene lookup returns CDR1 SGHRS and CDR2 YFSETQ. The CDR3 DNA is TGCGCCAGCAGCTCAGACAGGGAGGTGCAGTACTTC. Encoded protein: CASSSDREVQYF.

The CDR3 DNA reads as TGTGCCAGCAGCTTAACTCCCCTAGCGGGACCTTACAATGAGCAGTTCTTC. It codes for CASSLTPLAGPYNEQFF. The V and J genes are TRBV7-2 and TRBJ2-1, with 9 bases matching TRBD2. With V trimmed by 2 bases and J by 4 bases, 9 bases remained unmatched. The CDR3 extends over 17 amino acids. The V gene's germline CDR1 is SGHTA and CDR2 FQGNSA.

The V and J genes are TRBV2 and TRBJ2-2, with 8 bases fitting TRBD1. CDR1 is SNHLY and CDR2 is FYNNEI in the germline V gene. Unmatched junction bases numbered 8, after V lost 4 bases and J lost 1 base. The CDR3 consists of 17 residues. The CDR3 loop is CASSGDRGPQNTGELFF. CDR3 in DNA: TGTGCCAGCAGTGGAGACAGGGGCCCCCAGAACACCGGGGAGCTGTTTTTT.

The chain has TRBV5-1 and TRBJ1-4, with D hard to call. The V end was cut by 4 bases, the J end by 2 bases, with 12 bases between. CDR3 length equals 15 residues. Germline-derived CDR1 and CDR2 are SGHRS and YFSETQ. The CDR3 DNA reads TGCGCCAGCAGCGGGCCGGGTGGGACTAATGAAAAACTGTTTTTT. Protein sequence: CASSGPGGTNEKLFF.